This TCR beta chain was recorded in a study of shared clonotypes between healthy human individuals (dated by TCRdb to the early 2020s). Context from the whole study: A couple of women and a few men aged 18 to 49 years were included in the cohort. To estimate repertoire size and how much clonotype sharing occurs between individuals, the study deeply sequenced the blood TCR repertoires of five healthy adults. For each donor, CD4 naive and CD4 memory were each run on three plates, CD8 naive on two plates, and CD8 memory on one plate. Different laboratories and diverse techniques were used to prepare libraries and sequence TCR repertoires, to increase sequencing depth and limit assay-specific biases. Per donor, leukapheresis produced somewhere between about 0.85 and 8.9 billion PBMCs. Overall study outcomes, separate from this receptor: Sampling was limited to blood, and TCR repertoires in tissue likely differ from TCR repertoires in blood. Based on pairwise subsampling, the degree of clonotype sharing among donors was expected to be affected by sequencing depth. Sharing across a handful of donors was observed for 4.5% to 6.5% of naive CD4, under 4% of naive CD8, roughly 2.3% of memory CD4, and about 0.4% of memory CD8 clonotypes. Clonotypes shared by all four sorted-subset donors showed higher generation probabilities than non-shared clonotypes. The small number of donors limited the genetic and exposure-history diversity represented. Even with the large sequencing depth, rarefaction of the sorted-subset datasets indicated that sequencing was incomplete. Naive subsets generally had larger estimated clonotype richness than memory subsets did.

Donors were healthy HIV-negative adults with no recently reported acute infections or vaccinations. Only Caucasian adults living in Nashville, Tennessee, USA were represented among the donors. CD4+ T cells were enriched by magnetic negative selection; naive cells were then positively selected on CD45RA, and the negative fraction formed the memory subset. Blood was obtained by leukapheresis, after which PBMCs were separated by Ficoll-Histopaque density gradient centrifugation and cryopreserved in liquid nitrogen vapor phase. Purity and quantity of every magnetically sorted T cell population were checked by analytical flow cytometry. Each sorted fraction had its genomic DNA isolated and then quantified by UV absorbance on a Nanodrop 2000c. This clone was counted many times. Which antigen it targets is not known. No quality values exist for individual bases; no much larger clone is one base distant.

TCR CDR3 regions were amplified from genomic DNA by multiplex PCR using the deep immunoSEQ assay. Genomic DNA extracted from each cell subset was distributed evenly over all wells of several immunoSEQ 96-well plates, and each plate served as one replicate. Each replicate PCR for sorted subsets received approximately 220 ng genomic DNA, equal to about 30,000 T cell genomes. The purified libraries were quantified using a Qubit 3.0 fluorometer, sized with a Bioanalyzer 2100, and then quantified again using the KAPA Library Quantification kit. Each immunoSEQ 96-well plate was sequenced on its own single-read 150-cycle Illumina NextSeq 550 flow cell. As for the authors' bioinformatics: The immunoSEQ output contained only junctional sequences without quality scores, so filtering could not match that applied to full-length reads. Sequences were annotated with PyIR, a Python wrapper for IgBLAST v1.9, using IMGT germline references to assign V/J genes and CDR3. Reads were filtered out if the reads had weak V/J assignments (E-value above 1e-6), no CDR3, stop codons, out-of-frame junctions, or ambiguous translated residues. A V3J clonotype was defined by an identical inferred V gene, J gene, and CDR3 amino acid sequence. The percentage overlap between two repertoires was calculated by dividing the number of shared unique clonotypes by the size of the smaller repertoire. RTK rarefaction, the Chao1 estimator, and Recon v2.1 estimates of unobserved clonotypes were used to assess repertoire richness. OLGA was used to compute generation probabilities for all TCRbeta clonotypes that the gDNA method yielded from a few donors. The immuneACCESS repertoire file appears here via TCRdb, limited to in-frame rearrangements. These files lack a portion of the clones; in checked studies, under half of the deficit traces to unresolved V genes, and the cause of the others is not known. Clone size and the V and J calls come from that table; the DNA yielded D and trimming. In all, the sample holds roughly 1,000,000 clones, and roughly 74% of those were seen once. The top ten clones comprise more than 0.55% of the sample.

The CDR3 numbers 13 residues from cysteine through phenylalanine. Only the CDR3 part of the read is kept: 39 bases, read in frame from the first base. According to the germline V gene, CDR1 reads MDHEN and CDR2 reads SYDVKM. Trimming at the junction amounts to 5 bases on V and 5 bases on J, and the germline ends lie 10 bases apart. The receptor comes from a man between 18 and 29 years old in good health. Some clones in this sample may be carry-over from other donors' samples. Sequences were obtained from memory CD4+ T cells from PBMCs. Read against the paper, the sample's cell subset or site label means: CD45RA-negative fraction. The chain uses TRBV28 and TRBJ1-5; the D gene is unclear. The CDR3 region: CASSLQAYQPQHF. DNA sequence: TGTGCCAGCAGTCTTCAGGCCTATCAGCCCCAGCATTTT.